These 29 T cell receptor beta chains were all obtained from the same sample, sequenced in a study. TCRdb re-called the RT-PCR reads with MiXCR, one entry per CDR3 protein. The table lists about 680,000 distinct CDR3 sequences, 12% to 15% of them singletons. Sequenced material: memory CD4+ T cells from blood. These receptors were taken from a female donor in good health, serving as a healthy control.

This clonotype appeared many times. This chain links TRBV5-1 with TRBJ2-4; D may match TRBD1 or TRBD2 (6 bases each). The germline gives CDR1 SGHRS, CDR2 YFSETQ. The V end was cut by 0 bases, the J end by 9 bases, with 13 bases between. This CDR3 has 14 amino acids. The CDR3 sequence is CASSLVGGSSIQYF. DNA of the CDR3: TGCGCCAGCAGCTTGGTAGGGGGGTCGAGCATTCAGTACTTC. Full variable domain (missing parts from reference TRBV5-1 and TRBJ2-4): KAGVTQTPRYLIKTRGQQVTLSCSPISGHRSVSWYQQTPGQGLQFLFEYFSETQRNKGNFPGRFSGRQFSNSRSEMNVSTLELGDSALYLCASSLVGGSSIQYFGAGTRLSVL.

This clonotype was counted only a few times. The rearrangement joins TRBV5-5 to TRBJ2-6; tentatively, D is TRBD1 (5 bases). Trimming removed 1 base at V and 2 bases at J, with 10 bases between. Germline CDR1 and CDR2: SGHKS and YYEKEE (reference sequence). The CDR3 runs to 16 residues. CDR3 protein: CASSLRTSTGANVLTF. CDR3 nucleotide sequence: TGTGCCAGCAGCTTGAGGACATCGACTGGGGCCAACGTCCTGACTTTC.

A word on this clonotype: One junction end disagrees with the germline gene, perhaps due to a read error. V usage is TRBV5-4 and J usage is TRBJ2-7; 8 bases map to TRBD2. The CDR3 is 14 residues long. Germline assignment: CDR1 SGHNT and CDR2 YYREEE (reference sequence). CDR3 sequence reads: CASSSRTSSDERYF. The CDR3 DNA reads TGTGCCAGCAGCTCAAGGACTAGCAGCGACGAGCGGTACTTC.

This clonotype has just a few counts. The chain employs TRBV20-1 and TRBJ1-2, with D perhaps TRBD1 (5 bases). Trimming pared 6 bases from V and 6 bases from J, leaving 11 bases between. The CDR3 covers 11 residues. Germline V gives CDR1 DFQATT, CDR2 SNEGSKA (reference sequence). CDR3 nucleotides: TGCAGTGCCTCAGGGAAGGATGGCTACACCTTC. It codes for CSASGKDGYTF.

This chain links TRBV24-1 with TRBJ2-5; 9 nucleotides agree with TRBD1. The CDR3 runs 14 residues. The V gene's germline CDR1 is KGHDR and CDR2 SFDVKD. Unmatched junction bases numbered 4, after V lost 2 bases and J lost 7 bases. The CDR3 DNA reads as TGTGCCACCAGTGATTGGACAGGGGCCTCGACCCAGTACTTC. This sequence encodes CATSDWTGASTQYF.

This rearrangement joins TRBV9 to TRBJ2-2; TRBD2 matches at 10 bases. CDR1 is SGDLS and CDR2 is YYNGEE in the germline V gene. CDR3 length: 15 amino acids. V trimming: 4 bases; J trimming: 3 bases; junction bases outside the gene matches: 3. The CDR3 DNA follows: TGTGCCAGCAGCCTGACTAGCGGGCACACCGGGGAGCTGTTTTTT. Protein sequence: CASSLTSGHTGELFF.

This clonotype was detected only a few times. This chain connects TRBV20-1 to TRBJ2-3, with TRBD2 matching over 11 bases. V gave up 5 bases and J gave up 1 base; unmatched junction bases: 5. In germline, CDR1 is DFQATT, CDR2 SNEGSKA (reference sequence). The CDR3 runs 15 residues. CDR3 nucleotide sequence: TGCAGTGCTCCCTCGGGACTAGCGGGCACAGATACGCAGTATTTT. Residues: CSAPSGLAGTDTQYF.

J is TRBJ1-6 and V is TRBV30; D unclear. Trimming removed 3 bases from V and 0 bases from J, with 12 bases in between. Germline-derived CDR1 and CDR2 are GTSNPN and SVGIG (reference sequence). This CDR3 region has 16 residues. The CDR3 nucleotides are TGTGCCTGGAGGTTTGGCGGGAGCTCCTATAATTCACCCCTCCACTTT. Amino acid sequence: CAWRFGGSSYNSPLHF.

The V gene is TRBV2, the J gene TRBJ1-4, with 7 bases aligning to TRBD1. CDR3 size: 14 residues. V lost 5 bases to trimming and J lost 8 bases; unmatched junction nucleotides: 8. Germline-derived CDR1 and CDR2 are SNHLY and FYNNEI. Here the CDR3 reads CASSRQGILEKLFF. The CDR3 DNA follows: TGTGCCAGCAGTCGACAGGGAATCCTCGAAAAACTGTTTTTT.

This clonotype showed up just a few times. This CDR3 is CASSTQTEETQYF. The CDR3 nucleotides are TGTGCCAGCAGCACCCAAACAGAAGAGACCCAGTACTTC. The chain has TRBV5-4 and TRBJ2-5; D not resolved. The CDR3 loop spans 13 amino acids. The V gene's germline CDR1 is SGHNT and CDR2 YYREEE (reference sequence). Trimming shortened V by 4 bases and J by 3 bases, and 10 bases separated the two germline ends.

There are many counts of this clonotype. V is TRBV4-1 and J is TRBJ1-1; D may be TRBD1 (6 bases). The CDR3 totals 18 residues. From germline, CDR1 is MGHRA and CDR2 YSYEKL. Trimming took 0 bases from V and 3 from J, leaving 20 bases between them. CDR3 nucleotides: TGCGCCAGCAGCCAAGACTGGGGACCTAGGGGGGGGTACACTGAAGCTTTCTTT. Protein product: CASSQDWGPRGGYTEAFF.

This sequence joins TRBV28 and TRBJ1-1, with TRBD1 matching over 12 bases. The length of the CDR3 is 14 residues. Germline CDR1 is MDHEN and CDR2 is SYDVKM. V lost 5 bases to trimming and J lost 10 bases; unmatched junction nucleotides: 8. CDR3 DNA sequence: TGTGCCAGCAGTCCCCGGGACAGGGGGCGGGGAGCTTTCTTT. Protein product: CASSPRDRGRGAFF.

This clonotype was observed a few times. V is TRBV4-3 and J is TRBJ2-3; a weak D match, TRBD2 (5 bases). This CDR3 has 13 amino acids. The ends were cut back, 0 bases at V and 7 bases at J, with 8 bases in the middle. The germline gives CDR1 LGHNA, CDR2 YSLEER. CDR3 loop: CASSQDPGYTQYF. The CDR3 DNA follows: TGCGCCAGCAGCCAAGATCCGGGGTATACGCAGTATTTT.

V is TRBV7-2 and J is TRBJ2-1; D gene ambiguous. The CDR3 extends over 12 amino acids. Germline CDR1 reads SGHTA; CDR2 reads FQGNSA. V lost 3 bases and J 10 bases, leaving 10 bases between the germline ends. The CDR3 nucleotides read TGTGCCAGCAGCTTCGGGCCTCCGGAGCAGTTCTTC. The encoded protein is CASSFGPPEQFF.

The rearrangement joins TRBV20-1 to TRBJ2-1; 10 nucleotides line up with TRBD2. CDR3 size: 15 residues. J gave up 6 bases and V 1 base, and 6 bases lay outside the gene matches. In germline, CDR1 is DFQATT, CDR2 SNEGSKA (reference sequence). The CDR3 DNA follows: TGCAGTGCTAGAGCCGGACTAGCGGAGATCAATGAGCAGTTCTTC. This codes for CSARAGLAEINEQFF.

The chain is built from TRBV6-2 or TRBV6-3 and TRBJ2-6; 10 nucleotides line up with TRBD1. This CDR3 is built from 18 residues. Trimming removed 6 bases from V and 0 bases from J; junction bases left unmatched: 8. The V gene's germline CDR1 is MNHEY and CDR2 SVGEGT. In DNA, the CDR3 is TGTGCCAGCAGACCCCGGGACAGGGGTCCCTCTGGGGCCAACGTCCTGACTTTC. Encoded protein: CASRPRDRGPSGANVLTF.

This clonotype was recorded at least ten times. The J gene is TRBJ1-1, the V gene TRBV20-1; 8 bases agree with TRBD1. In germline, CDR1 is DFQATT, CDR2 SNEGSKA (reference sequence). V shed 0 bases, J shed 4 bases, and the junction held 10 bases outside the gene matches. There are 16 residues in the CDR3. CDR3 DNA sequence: TGCAGTGCTAGAGATAGCCGAGCAGGGGGCTTCACTGAAGCTTTCTTT. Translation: CSARDSRAGGFTEAFF.

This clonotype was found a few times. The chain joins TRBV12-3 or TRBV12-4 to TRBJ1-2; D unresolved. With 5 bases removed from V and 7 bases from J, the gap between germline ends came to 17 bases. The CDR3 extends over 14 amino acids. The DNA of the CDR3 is TGTGCCAGCAGTCCGGTCAGTCGCCTCTTTGGCTACACCTTC. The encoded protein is CASSPVSRLFGYTF.

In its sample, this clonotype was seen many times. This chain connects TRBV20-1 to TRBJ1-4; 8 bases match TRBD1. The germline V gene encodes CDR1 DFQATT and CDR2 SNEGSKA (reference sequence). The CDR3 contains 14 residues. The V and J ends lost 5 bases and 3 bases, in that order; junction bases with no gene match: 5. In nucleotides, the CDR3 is TGCAGTGCTGACAGGGGCAAGGCTAATGAAAAACTGTTTTTT. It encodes CSADRGKANEKLFF.

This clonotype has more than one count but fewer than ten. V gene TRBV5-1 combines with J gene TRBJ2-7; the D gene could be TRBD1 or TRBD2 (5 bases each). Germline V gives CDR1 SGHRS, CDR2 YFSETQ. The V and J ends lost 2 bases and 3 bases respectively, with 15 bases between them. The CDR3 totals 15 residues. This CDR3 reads CASSFGSGPYYEQYF. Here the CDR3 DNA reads TGCGCCAGCAGCTTTGGGTCGGGACCTTACTACGAGCAGTACTTC.

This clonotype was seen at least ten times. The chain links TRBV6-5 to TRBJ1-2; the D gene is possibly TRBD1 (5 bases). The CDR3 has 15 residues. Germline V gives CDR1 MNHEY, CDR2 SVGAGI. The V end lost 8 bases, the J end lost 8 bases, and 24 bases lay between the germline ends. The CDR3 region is CASSSNGAAIGGYTF. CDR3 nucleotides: TGTGCCAGCTCCTCCAATGGGGCCGCGATCGGAGGCTACACCTTC.

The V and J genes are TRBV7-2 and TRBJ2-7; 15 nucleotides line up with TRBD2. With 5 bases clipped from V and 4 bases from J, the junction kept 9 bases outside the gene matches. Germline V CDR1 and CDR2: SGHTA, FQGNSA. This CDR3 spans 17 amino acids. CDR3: CASSPGSGLAGGYEQYF. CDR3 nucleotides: TGTGCCAGCAGCCCAGGATCGGGACTAGCGGGAGGATACGAGCAGTACTTC.

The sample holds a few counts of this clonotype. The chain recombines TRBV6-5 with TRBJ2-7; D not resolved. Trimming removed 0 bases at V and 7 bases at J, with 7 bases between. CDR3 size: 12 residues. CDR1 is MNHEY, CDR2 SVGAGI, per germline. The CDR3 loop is CASSYSGWEQYF. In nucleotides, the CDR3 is TGTGCCAGCAGTTACTCGGGGTGGGAGCAGTACTTC.

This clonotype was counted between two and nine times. The CDR3 sequence: CASSRQGQGNAEAFF. In DNA, the CDR3 is TGCGCCAGCAGCCGGCAGGGACAGGGGAACGCCGAAGCTTTCTTT. The chain carries TRBV4-3 and TRBJ1-1; TRBD1 matches 10 bases. The junction had 10 bases not matched to a gene; V was cut back by 4 bases and J by 8 bases. The CDR3 spans 15 residues. The germline V gene has CDR1 LGHNA and CDR2 YSLEER.

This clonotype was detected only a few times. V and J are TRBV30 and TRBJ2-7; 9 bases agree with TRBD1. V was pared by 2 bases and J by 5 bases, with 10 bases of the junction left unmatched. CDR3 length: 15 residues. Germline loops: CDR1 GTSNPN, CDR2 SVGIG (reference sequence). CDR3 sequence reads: CAWSSPGQGEHEQYF. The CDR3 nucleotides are TGTGCCTGGAGTTCGCCGGGACAGGGTGAACACGAGCAGTACTTC.

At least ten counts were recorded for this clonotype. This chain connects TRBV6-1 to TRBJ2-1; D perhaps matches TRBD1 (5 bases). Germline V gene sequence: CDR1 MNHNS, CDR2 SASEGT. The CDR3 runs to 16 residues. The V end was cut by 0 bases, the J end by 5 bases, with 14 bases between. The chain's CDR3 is CASSEALGADDNEQFF. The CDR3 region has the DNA TGTGCCAGCAGTGAAGCGCTTGGGGCAGACGACAATGAGCAGTTCTTC.

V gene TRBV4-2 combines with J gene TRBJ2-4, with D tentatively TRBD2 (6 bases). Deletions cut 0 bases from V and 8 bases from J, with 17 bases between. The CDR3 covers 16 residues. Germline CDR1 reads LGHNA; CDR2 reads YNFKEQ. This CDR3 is CASSQEGTVRGDIQYF. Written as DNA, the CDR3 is TGTGCCAGCAGCCAAGAAGGGACTGTGCGGGGCGACATTCAGTACTTC.

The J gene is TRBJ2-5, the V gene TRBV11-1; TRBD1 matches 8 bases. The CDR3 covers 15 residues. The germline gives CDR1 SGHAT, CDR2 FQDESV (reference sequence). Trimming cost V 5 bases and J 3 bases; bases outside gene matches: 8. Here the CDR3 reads CASSPGGRGEETQYF. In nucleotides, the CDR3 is TGTGCCAGCAGCCCAGGGGGCCGTGGCGAAGAGACCCAGTACTTC. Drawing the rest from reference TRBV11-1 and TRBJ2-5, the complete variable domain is EAEVAQSPRYKITEKSQAVAFWCDPISGHATLYWYRQILGQGPELLVQFQDESVVDDSQLPKDRFSAERLKGVDSTLKIQPAELGDSAMYLCASSPGGRGEETQYFGPGTRLLVL.

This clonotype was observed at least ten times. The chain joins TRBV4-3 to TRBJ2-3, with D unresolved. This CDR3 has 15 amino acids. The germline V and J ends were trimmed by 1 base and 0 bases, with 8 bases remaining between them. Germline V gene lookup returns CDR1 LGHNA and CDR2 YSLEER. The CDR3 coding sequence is TGCGCCAGCAGCCAAGGGCTAAGTAGCACAGATACGCAGTATTTT. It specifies CASSQGLSSTDTQYF.